Each of the 25 T cell receptor beta chains below was sequenced from the same sample in a study of blood T cell repertoires in COVID-19. Measured with immunoSEQ multiplex PCR; TCRdb has only the in-frame clones, and not every one. Of 150,000 to 180,000 clones in the sample, about 90% were seen once. The sequencing sample was made of peripheral blood. The receptor set was obtained from a man aged 50-60 years with acute or convalescent COVID-19.

This chain uses TRBV10-3 with TRBJ2-5; tentative D call: TRBD1 (5 bases). Per germline, CDR1 ENHRY and CDR2 SYGVKD. Trimming pared 8 bases from V and 2 bases from J, leaving 15 bases between. CDR3 length equals 14 residues. The CDR3 sequence is CAIGAQGGQETQYF. The CDR3 nucleotides are TGTGCCATCGGAGCGCAGGGCGGACAAGAGACCCAGTACTTC.

The chain is built from TRBV28 and TRBJ2-2; the match to TRBD2 covers 7 bases. Trimming cost V 7 bases and J 5 bases; bases outside gene matches: 10. The CDR3 consists of 15 residues. Germline V lookup: CDR1 MDHEN, CDR2 SYDVKM. CDR3 coding DNA: TGTGCCAGCATTGCGGCGGGGGTATGGACCGGGGAGCTGTTTTTT. It encodes CASIAAGVWTGELFF.

The chain recombines TRBV5-1 with TRBJ2-1; D gene unclear. The germline gives CDR1 SGHRS, CDR2 YFSETQ. The V end lost 0 bases, the J end lost 10 bases, and 8 bases lay between the germline ends. The length of the CDR3 is 12 residues. CDR3 amino acids: CASSLVIEEQFF. The CDR3 DNA is TGCGCCAGCAGCTTGGTAATAGAGGAGCAGTTCTTC.

The chain uses TRBV5-1 and TRBJ2-1, with 8 nucleotides matching TRBD1. With V trimmed by 0 bases and J by 4 bases, 3 bases remained unmatched. CDR3 size: 15 residues. Looked up from germline, CDR1 is SGHRS and CDR2 is YFSETQ. The CDR3 region is CASSLGGTGYNEQFF. CDR3 DNA sequence: TGCGCCAGCAGCTTGGGGGGGACAGGTTACAATGAGCAGTTCTTC.

Concerning this clone itself: The sample contains more than one DNA sequence encoding this CDR3. The rearrangement joins TRBV7-3 to TRBJ1-1, with D maybe TRBD1 (6 bases). This CDR3 has 14 residues. Trimming stripped 0 bases from V and 1 base from J, with 6 bases between. Germline assignment: CDR1 SGHTA and CDR2 FQGTGA. This chain's CDR3 is CASSLTGGNTEAFF. CDR3 coding DNA: TGTGCCAGCAGCTTAACAGGGGGGAACACTGAAGCTTTCTTT.

The J gene is TRBJ1-1, the V gene TRBV3-1 (or the pseudogene TRBV3-2); D is perhaps TRBD1 (6 bases). Looked up from germline, CDR1 is LGHDT and CDR2 is YNNKEL (reference sequence). This CDR3 has 13 amino acids. V lost 4 bases, J lost 2 bases, and 8 bases lay in between. The CDR3 DNA sequence: TGTGCCAGCAGCCGGACAGTAAACACTGAAGCTTTCTTT. Protein product: CASSRTVNTEAFF.

The rearrangement uses TRBV4-3 and TRBJ1-2, with D uncertain. V lost 0 bases and J 4 bases, leaving 15 bases between the germline ends. Per the germline V gene, CDR1 is LGHNA and CDR2 is YSLEER. This CDR3 has 16 amino acids. The CDR3 reads CASSQEIGRNGYGYTF. The CDR3 region has the DNA TGCGCCAGCAGCCAAGAGATTGGGAGGAACGGCTATGGCTACACCTTC.

The chain has TRBV28 and TRBJ1-6; perhaps TRBD1 as D (5 bases). This CDR3 is 13 amino acids long. Trimming took 5 bases from V and 13 from J, leaving 15 bases between them. Germline CDR1 reads MDHEN; CDR2 reads SYDVKM. CDR3 amino acids: CASSPRQRGPLHF. CDR3 nucleotide sequence: TGTGCCAGCAGTCCTCGCCAGCGGGGGCCCCTCCACTTT. Full variable domain (remainder filled in from reference TRBV28 and TRBJ1-6): DVKVTQSSRYLVKRTGEKVFLECVQDMDHENMFWYRQDPGLGLRLIYFSYDVKMKEKGDIPEGYSVSREKKERFSLILESASTNQTSMYLCASSPRQRGPLHFGNGTRLTVT.

This clone occurred once. This chain joins TRBV6-6 and TRBJ2-4; TRBD1 matches at 7 bases. The ends lost 6 bases at V and 4 bases at J; junction bases unmatched: 3. The CDR3 is made up of 13 amino acids. Per the germline V gene, CDR1 is MNHNY and CDR2 is SVGAGI (reference sequence). CDR3: CASRPTGKNIQYF. The DNA of the CDR3 is TGTGCCAGCAGACCGACAGGGAAAAACATTCAGTACTTC.

This chain links TRBV7-8 with TRBJ1-2, with D unclear. In germline, CDR1 is SGHVS, CDR2 FQNEAQ. With 0 bases removed from V and 4 bases from J, the gap between germline ends came to 12 bases. There are 15 residues in the CDR3. CDR3 nucleotides: TGTGCCAGCAGCTTAGCAGGAGGCGAGGGCTATGGCTACACCTTC. Its translation is CASSLAGGEGYGYTF.

The V and J genes are TRBV15 and TRBJ2-5, with 12 bases matching TRBD2. Per germline, CDR1 LNHNV and CDR2 YYDKDF (reference sequence). The CDR3 has 17 residues. The V and J ends lost 5 bases and 4 bases, in that order; junction bases with no gene match: 11. CDR3 loop: CATSGGPSGRVGETQYF. The CDR3 bases are TGTGCCACCAGCGGGGGCCCTAGCGGGAGGGTAGGAGAGACCCAGTACTTC.

J is TRBJ1-2 and V is TRBV9; D gene ambiguous. Trimming shortened V by 0 bases and J by 6 bases, and 9 bases separated the two germline ends. CDR3 length equals 13 residues. From germline, CDR1 is SGDLS and CDR2 YYNGEE. The CDR3 protein is CASSVGRNHGYTF. The CDR3 DNA sequence: TGTGCCAGCAGCGTAGGGAGGAACCATGGCTACACCTTC.

V gene TRBV6-5 combines with J gene TRBJ2-5; 7 bases align to TRBD2. V shed 9 bases and J 2 bases; nucleotides not matched to a gene: 6. The CDR3 has 13 amino acids. The germline V gene has CDR1 MNHEY and CDR2 SVGAGI. The CDR3 loop reads CAREGGLQETQYF. The CDR3 coding sequence is TGTGCCAGGGAGGGAGGGCTTCAAGAGACCCAGTACTTC.

The chain's CDR3 is CASSLRQGTGEQYF. CDR3 DNA sequence: TGCGCCAGCAGCTTAAGACAGGGAACAGGCGAGCAGTACTTC. The V gene is TRBV5-1, the J gene TRBJ2-7; 7 bases match TRBD1. This CDR3 is 14 amino acids long. CDR1 and CDR2 from the germline V gene are SGHRS and YFSETQ. Losses at the gene ends were 2 bases for V and 6 bases for J; bases not matched to a gene: 8.

This clone was found once. The chain combines TRBV9 with TRBJ1-1, with D possibly TRBD1 on 5 matching bases. This CDR3 region has 15 residues. V lost 3 bases and J 3 bases, leaving 15 bases between the germline ends. Germline assignment: CDR1 SGDLS and CDR2 YYNGEE. This chain's CDR3 is CASSGGWGFDTEAFF. CDR3 DNA sequence: TGTGCCAGCAGCGGAGGCTGGGGCTTTGACACTGAAGCTTTCTTT.

The chain carries TRBV9 and TRBJ2-5, with 11 positions matching TRBD1. This CDR3 comprises 15 residues. CDR1 SGDLS and CDR2 YYNGEE come from the germline V gene. V lost 0 bases and J lost 5; bases outside the gene matches: 3. CDR3 coding DNA: TGTGCCAGCAGCGTAGTGGGACAGGGGGGGGAGACCCAGTACTTC. Encoded protein: CASSVVGQGGETQYF.

The chain has TRBV7-8 and TRBJ2-7; 8 bases align to TRBD1. Germline CDR1 and CDR2: SGHVS and FQNEAQ. The CDR3 consists of 13 residues. Germline trimming cut 3 bases from V and 6 bases from J; bases unmatched to any gene: 4. CDR3 sequence: CASSFTGGSEQYF. The CDR3 DNA reads as TGTGCCAGCAGCTTTACAGGGGGGAGCGAGCAGTACTTC.

The chain has TRBV19 and TRBJ1-3, with D hard to call. The CDR3 spans 14 residues. Germline V lookup: CDR1 LNHDA, CDR2 SQIVND (reference sequence). Trimming took 5 bases from V and 2 from J, leaving 10 bases between them. CDR3 in amino acids: CASSERRPGNTIYF. The CDR3 nucleotides are TGTGCCAGTAGTGAACGGAGACCTGGAAACACCATATATTTT.

A single count supports this clone. The chain uses TRBV4-2 and TRBJ2-2; 9 positions agree with TRBD1. The CDR3 totals 15 residues. Unmatched junction bases numbered 4, after V lost 4 bases and J lost 4 bases. CDR1 and CDR2 (germline): LGHNA, YNFKEQ. The CDR3 loop reads CASSRRDRATGELFF. The CDR3 nucleotides are TGTGCCAGCAGCCGTCGGGACAGGGCCACCGGGGAGCTGTTTTTT.

This chain connects TRBV6-4 to TRBJ2-7; 7 positions match TRBD1. Trimming at V came to 8 bases and at J to 1 base, leaving 8 bases not matched to a gene. The CDR3 is made up of 14 amino acids. Germline V gives CDR1 MRHNA, CDR2 SNTAGT. DNA for the CDR3: TGTGCCAGCGGATCCGGGACAGATTCCTACGAGCAGTACTTC. This encodes CASGSGTDSYEQYF.

This clone was seen a single time. The chain couples TRBV5-1 to TRBJ2-1; no clear D gene. Trimming shortened V by 0 bases and J by 5 bases, and 12 bases separated the two germline ends. Germline assignment: CDR1 SGHRS and CDR2 YFSETQ. This CDR3 is 15 amino acids long. The CDR3 sequence: CASSLGQIADNEQFF. The CDR3 DNA follows: TGCGCCAGCAGCTTGGGGCAGATAGCCGACAATGAGCAGTTCTTC. Based on the CDR3 plus reference TRBV5-1 and TRBJ2-1, the full variable domain is KAGVTQTPRYLIKTRGQQVTLSCSPISGHRSVSWYQQTPGQGLQFLFEYFSETQRNKGNFPGRFSGRQFSNSRSEMNVSTLELGDSALYLCASSLGQIADNEQFFGPGTRLTVL.

This chain uses TRBV10-3 with TRBJ1-2, with 7 bases identical to TRBD1. Germline loops: CDR1 ENHRY, CDR2 SYGVKD. The CDR3 covers 12 residues. The J segment lost 8 bases and the V segment lost 3 bases, leaving 3 bases of the junction unmatched. The CDR3 is CAISDGTEGYTF. The CDR3 nucleotides read TGTGCCATCAGTGATGGGACAGAAGGCTACACCTTC.

V usage is TRBV3-1 (or the pseudogene TRBV3-2) and J usage is TRBJ2-1, with 10 bases identical to TRBD2. CDR3 length: 17 residues. V shed 1 base, J shed 5 bases, and the junction held 8 bases outside the gene matches. Germline V CDR1 and CDR2: LGHDT, YNNKEL (reference sequence). The CDR3 reads CASSQGAGGMLDNEQFF. The DNA of the CDR3 is TGTGCCAGCAGCCAAGGAGCGGGGGGGATGCTGGACAATGAGCAGTTCTTC.

The CDR3 reads CSARDGGGYTF. CDR3 in DNA: TGCAGTGCTAGAGATGGGGGCGGCTACACCTTC. This rearrangement joins TRBV20-1 to TRBJ1-2; D perhaps matches TRBD1 (6 bases). CDR3 length: 11 amino acids. Trimming took off 0 bases at V and 8 bases at J, with 7 bases between the two ends. The germline gives CDR1 DFQATT, CDR2 SNEGSKA (reference sequence).

This rearrangement joins TRBV7-9 to TRBJ2-1, with D possibly being TRBD1 (6 bases). The CDR3 contains 15 residues. Germline V gene data show CDR1 as SEHNR and CDR2 as FQNEAQ (reference sequence). V shed 5 bases and J shed 0 bases, with 11 bases lying between them. The CDR3 loop reads CASSRTASSYNEQFF. Written as DNA, the CDR3 is TGTGCCAGCAGCAGGACAGCCAGCTCCTACAATGAGCAGTTCTTC.